These 3 T cell receptor beta chains share one sample of origin, sequenced in a study of T cell responses to AZD1222 COVID-19 vaccine. Using immunoSEQ multiplex PCR, the repertoire was profiled, and TCRdb retains in-frame clones only, with some absent. The sample shows around 110,000 clones, roughly nine tenths of them seen only once. The material sequenced was peripheral blood, taken on day 0 of AZD1222 vaccination. The receptor set was obtained from an adult in good health.

CDR3 DNA sequence: TGTGCCAGCAGCCAAGAACTAGGGGGGAATGGCTACACCTTC. Translating it yields CASSQELGGNGYTF. This chain links TRBV3-1 (or the pseudogene TRBV3-2) with TRBJ1-2; tentative D call: TRBD1 (6 bases). Trimming left V 0 bases short and J 6 bases short, with 11 bases between. The germline gives CDR1 LGHDT, CDR2 YNNKEL (reference sequence). The CDR3 length is 14 residues.

The chain combines TRBV15 with TRBJ2-5, with D unresolved. Germline CDR1 LNHNV, CDR2 YYDKDF (reference sequence). V was clipped by 0 bases and J by 7 bases, with 15 bases between them. This CDR3 is built from 15 residues. For the CDR3, the DNA is TGTGCCACCAGCAGAGATCGCGACCCGATGTTGACCCAGTACTTC. Translation gives CATSRDRDPMLTQYF.

This chain uses TRBV5-5 with TRBJ2-5; D perhaps matches TRBD2 (5 bases). Germline CDR1 reads SGHKS; CDR2 reads YYEKEE (reference sequence). Trimming took 2 bases from V and 4 from J, leaving 15 bases between them. The CDR3 loop spans 15 amino acids. The CDR3 nucleotides read TGTGCCAGCAGCTTTCTCCTAGCCGCTCGAGAGACCCAGTACTTC. Translating it yields CASSFLLAARETQYF.